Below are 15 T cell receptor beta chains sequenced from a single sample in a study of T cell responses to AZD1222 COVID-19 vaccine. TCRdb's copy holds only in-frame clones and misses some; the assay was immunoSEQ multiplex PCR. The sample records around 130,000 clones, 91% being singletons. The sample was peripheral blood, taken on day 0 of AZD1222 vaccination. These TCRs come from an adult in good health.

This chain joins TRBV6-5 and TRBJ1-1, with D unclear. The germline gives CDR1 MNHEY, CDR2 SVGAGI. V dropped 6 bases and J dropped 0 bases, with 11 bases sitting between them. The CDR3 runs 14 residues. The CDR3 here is CASSPVLLNTEAFF. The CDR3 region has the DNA TGTGCCAGCAGCCCGGTCCTTCTGAACACTGAAGCTTTCTTT.

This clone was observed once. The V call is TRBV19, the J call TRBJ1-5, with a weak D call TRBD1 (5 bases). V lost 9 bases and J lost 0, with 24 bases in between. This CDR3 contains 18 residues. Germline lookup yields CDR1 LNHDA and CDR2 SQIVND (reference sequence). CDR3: CASLPPYRGRDSNQPQHF. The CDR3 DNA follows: TGTGCCAGCCTTCCCCCTTATAGGGGACGGGATAGCAATCAGCCCCAGCATTTT.

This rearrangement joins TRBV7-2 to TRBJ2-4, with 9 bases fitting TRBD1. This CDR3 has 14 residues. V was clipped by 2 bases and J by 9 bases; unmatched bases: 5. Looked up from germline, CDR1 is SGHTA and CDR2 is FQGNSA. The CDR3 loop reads CASSLRQGEGIQYF. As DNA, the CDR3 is TGTGCCAGCAGCTTAAGACAGGGGGAAGGCATTCAGTACTTC.

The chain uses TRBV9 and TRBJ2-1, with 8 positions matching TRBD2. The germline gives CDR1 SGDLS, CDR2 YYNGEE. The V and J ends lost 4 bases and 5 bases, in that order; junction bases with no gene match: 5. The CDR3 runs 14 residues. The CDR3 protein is CASSLSGNNNEQFF. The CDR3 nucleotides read TGTGCCAGCAGCCTTAGCGGGAATAACAATGAGCAGTTCTTC.

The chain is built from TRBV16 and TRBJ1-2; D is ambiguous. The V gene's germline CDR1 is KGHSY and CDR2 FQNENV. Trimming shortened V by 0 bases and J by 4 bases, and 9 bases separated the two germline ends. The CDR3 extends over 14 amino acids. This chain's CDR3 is CASSQSSSSYGYTF. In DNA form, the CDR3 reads TGTGCCAGCAGCCAATCGTCCTCGAGCTATGGCTACACCTTC.

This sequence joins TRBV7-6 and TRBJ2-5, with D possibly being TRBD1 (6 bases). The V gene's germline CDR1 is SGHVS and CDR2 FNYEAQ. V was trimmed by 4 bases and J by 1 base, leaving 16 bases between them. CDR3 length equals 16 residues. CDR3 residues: CASSSRAGVSQETQYF. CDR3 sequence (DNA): TGTGCCAGCAGCTCCCGGGCAGGGGTCTCCCAAGAGACCCAGTACTTC.

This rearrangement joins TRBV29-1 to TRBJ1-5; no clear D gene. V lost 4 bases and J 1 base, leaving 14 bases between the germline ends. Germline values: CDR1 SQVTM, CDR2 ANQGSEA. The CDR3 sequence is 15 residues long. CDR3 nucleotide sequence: TGCAGCGTTGTGGGTGGAGGTGGAAGCAATCAGCCCCAGCATTTT. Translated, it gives CSVVGGGGSNQPQHF.

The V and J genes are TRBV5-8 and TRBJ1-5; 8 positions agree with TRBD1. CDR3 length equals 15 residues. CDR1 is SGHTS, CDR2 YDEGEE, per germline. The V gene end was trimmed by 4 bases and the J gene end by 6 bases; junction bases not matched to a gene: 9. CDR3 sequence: CASSRQGREGQPQHF. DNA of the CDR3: TGTGCCAGCAGCCGACAGGGGCGCGAGGGTCAGCCCCAGCATTTT.

The chain's CDR3 is CSVGRLAEQYF. The CDR3 DNA reads as TGCAGCGTGGGACGGTTAGCTGAGCAGTACTTC. The chain is built from TRBV29-1 and TRBJ2-7; either TRBD1 or TRBD2 may fit D (5 bases each). Germline assignment: CDR1 SQVTM and CDR2 ANQGSEA. Trimming removed 6 bases from V and 7 bases from J, with 13 bases in between. The CDR3 contains 11 residues.

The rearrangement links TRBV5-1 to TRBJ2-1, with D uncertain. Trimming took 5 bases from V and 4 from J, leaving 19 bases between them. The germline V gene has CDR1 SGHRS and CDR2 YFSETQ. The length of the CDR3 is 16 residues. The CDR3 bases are TGCGCCAGCAGACGGAGCGTACGCTTTACGTACAATGAGCAGTTCTTC. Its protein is CASRRSVRFTYNEQFF.

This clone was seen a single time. CDR3 nucleotide sequence: TGTGCCACCAGCAGAGGTCTACAGGGGGACGTCACTGAAGCTTTCTTT. Translation gives CATSRGLQGDVTEAFF. This chain uses TRBV15 with TRBJ1-1; 8 positions match TRBD1. Germline trimming cut 1 base from V and 4 bases from J; bases unmatched to any gene: 8. Germline V gene data show CDR1 as LNHNV and CDR2 as YYDKDF (reference sequence). The CDR3 extends over 16 amino acids.

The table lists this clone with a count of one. CDR3 sequence (DNA): TGTGCCAGCAGTTTATCTCCCCGGGCTATTGGAGCCACTGAAGCTTTCTTT. This codes for CASSLSPRAIGATEAFF. V is TRBV6-2 or TRBV6-3 and J is TRBJ1-1; D is uncertain. With 4 bases removed from V and 4 bases from J, the gap between germline ends came to 22 bases. Germline-derived CDR1 and CDR2 are MNHEY and SVGEGT. The CDR3 runs 17 residues.

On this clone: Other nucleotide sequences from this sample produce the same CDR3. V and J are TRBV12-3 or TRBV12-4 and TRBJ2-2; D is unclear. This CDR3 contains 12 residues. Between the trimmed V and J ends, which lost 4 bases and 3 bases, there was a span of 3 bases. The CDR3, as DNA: TGTGCCAGCAGTTCCGACACCGGGGAGCTGTTTTTT. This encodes CASSSDTGELFF.

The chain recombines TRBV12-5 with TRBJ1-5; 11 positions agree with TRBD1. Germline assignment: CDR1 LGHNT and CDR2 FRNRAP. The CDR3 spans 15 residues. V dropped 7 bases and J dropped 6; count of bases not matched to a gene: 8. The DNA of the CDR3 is TGTGCTAGTGCGACTTGGACAGGGGGCGGTCAGCCCCAGCATTTT. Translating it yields CASATWTGGGQPQHF.

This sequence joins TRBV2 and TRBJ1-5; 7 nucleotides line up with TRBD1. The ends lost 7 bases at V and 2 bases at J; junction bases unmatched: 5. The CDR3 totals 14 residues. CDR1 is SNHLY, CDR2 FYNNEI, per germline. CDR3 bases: TGTGCCAGCATGGAGGGGGCAGGCAATCAGCCCCAGCATTTT. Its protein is CASMEGAGNQPQHF. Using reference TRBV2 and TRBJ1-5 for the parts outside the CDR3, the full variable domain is EPEVTQTPSHQVTQMGQEVILRCVPISNHLYFYWYRQILGQKVEFLVSFYNNEISEKSEIFDDQFSVERPDGSNFTLKIRSTKLEDSAMYFCASMEGAGNQPQHFGDGTRLSIL.